The clone carrying this T cell receptor beta chain showed up just a few times. With V trimmed by 5 bases and J by 0 bases, 9 bases remained unmatched. The length of the CDR3 is 15 residues. The germline gives CDR1 GTSNPN, CDR2 SVGIG (reference sequence). The sample is drawn from a study of beta chain features in type 1 diabetes. cDNA synthesis used the whole RNA isolate, giving expressed TCRB sequences. The repertoire was sequenced with immunoSEQ multiplex PCR; TCRdb's copy has only in-frame clones and lacks some. Found here are 150,000 or so clones, less than 9.5% of them singletons; the top ten hold under 2.5%.

The chain is built from TRBV30 and TRBJ1-1; 7 bases are shared with TRBD1. The source material was central memory CD4+ T cells from blood. The clonotype was recovered from a woman between 18 and 29 years old in good health. The CDR3 region has the DNA TGTGCCTGGGTTCCCTGGGGACAGATGAACACTGAAGCTTTCTTT. Translating it yields CAWVPWGQMNTEAFF.